The T cell receptor (beta chain) described here comes from a study of blood T cell repertoires in COVID-19. After removal of 3 bases from V and 7 bases from J, the junction contained 4 bases not matched to a gene. The CDR3 length is 16 residues. The germline CDR1 and CDR2 sequences are MNHEY and SMNVEV (reference sequence). Sequencing used immunoSEQ multiplex PCR; TCRdb keeps in-frame clones, though not all of them. The sample carries about 260,000 clones, more than 70% recorded once. The specimen sequenced was peripheral blood. The rearrangement joins TRBV27 to TRBJ2-1, with 15 positions matching TRBD2. The sequence was obtained from a woman aged 30 to 39 with COVID-19, enrolled during active disease. CDR3 in amino acids: CASSFLGTSGGNEQFF. The CDR3 nucleotides read TGTGCCAGCAGTTTCCTGGGGACTAGCGGGGGGAATGAGCAGTTCTTC.